This T cell receptor beta chain was retrieved from a study of blood T cell repertoires in COVID-19. The germline V gene encodes CDR1 SGHRS and CDR2 YFSETQ. This CDR3 is 14 amino acids long. The V gene lost 7 bases and the J gene lost 5 bases, with 15 bases spanning the gap. The data were produced by immunoSEQ multiplex PCR, yet TCRdb's version contains in-frame clones alone and is incomplete. The sample yields roughly 100,000 clones, about 86% seen once. The sequenced sample consisted of peripheral blood. The TCR originated in a man in his fifties or sixties with acute or convalescent COVID-19. The rearrangement links TRBV5-1 to TRBJ1-4, with a tentative D call TRBD1 (6 bases). The CDR3 loop is CASRGGGGNEKLFF. The DNA of the CDR3 is TGCGCCAGCCGCGGGGGGGGCGGGAATGAAAAACTGTTTTTT.